The 17 T cell receptor beta chains listed next were all sequenced from one sample in a study of blood T cells in healthy people across ages. Together with a sample-barcoded 5' primer, a J-beta primer mix was included in a second PCR lasting about 7 to 12 cycles. One entry per CDR3 protein results from TCRdb running MiXCR on the 5' RACE reads. The sample lists about 1.6 million distinct CDR3 sequences; about 32% were seen once. The sample comprised blood. Receptors originate from a woman aged 25 to 39 in good health.

This clonotype has just a few counts. The chain combines TRBV12-3 or TRBV12-4 with TRBJ1-5; D unclear. Deletions cut 0 bases from V and 7 bases from J, with 10 bases between. There are 14 residues in the CDR3. The CDR3 DNA sequence: TGTGCCAGCAGTTTAGCCGCAGGCGACCAGCCCCAGCATTTT. Its protein product is CASSLAAGDQPQHF.

This sequence joins TRBV7-9 and TRBJ2-1; D gene unclear. This CDR3 has 16 residues. Trimming shortened V by 1 base and J by 0 bases, and 10 bases separated the two germline ends. Germline lookup yields CDR1 SEHNR and CDR2 FQNEAQ (reference sequence). CDR3 DNA sequence: TGTGCCAGCAGCTTAGGAGAGAAAAGCTCCTACAATGAGCAGTTCTTC. This codes for CASSLGEKSSYNEQFF.

The chain carries TRBV13 and TRBJ2-1; D gene uncertain. The V gene's germline CDR1 is PRHDT and CDR2 FYEKMQ (reference sequence). The CDR3 length is 14 residues. Trimming pared 6 bases from V and 1 base from J, leaving 10 bases between. The CDR3, as DNA: TGTGCCAGCAGAGTTACTGGGTCCTACAATGAGCAGTTCTTC. Translating it yields CASRVTGSYNEQFF.

V gene TRBV27 combines with J gene TRBJ2-5; possible D gene TRBD2, 5 bases. The CDR3 consists of 16 residues. Trimming shortened V by 5 bases and J by 0 bases, and 16 bases separated the two germline ends. Germline loops: CDR1 MNHEY, CDR2 SMNVEV (reference sequence). This chain's CDR3 is CASSNLGIGNQETQYF. CDR3 coding DNA: TGTGCCAGCAGTAACCTCGGGATTGGGAACCAAGAGACCCAGTACTTC.

This clonotype was detected a few times. The DNA for the CDR3 is TGCGCCAGCAGCTTGGGGATCGGACAGGCCAGCTCCTACGAGCAGTACTTC. Amino acid sequence: CASSLGIGQASSYEQYF. The V call is TRBV5-1, the J call TRBJ2-7, with 7 bases aligning to TRBD1. This CDR3 comprises 17 residues. V dropped 0 bases and J dropped 0; count of bases not matched to a gene: 9. Germline assignment: CDR1 SGHRS and CDR2 YFSETQ.

For the CDR3, the DNA is TGTGCCAGCAGCTCTGAACCGGGACTAAATTACAATGAGCAGTTCTTC. The encoded protein is CASSSEPGLNYNEQFF. The genes are TRBV7-3 and TRBJ2-1, with 7 nucleotides matching TRBD2. V lost 4 bases, J lost 4 bases, and 10 bases stayed unmatched. The CDR3 is 16 residues long. Per the germline V gene, CDR1 is SGHTA and CDR2 is FQGTGA.

The V gene is TRBV7-9, the J gene TRBJ2-3; a weak D match, TRBD1 (5 bases). The germline V and J ends were trimmed by 5 bases and 6 bases, with 15 bases remaining between them. Germline lookup yields CDR1 SEHNR and CDR2 FQNEAQ (reference sequence). The CDR3 totals 14 residues. The DNA of the CDR3 is TGTGCCAGCAGCCTAGGGGATCTCCTGGATACGCAGTATTTT. It codes for CASSLGDLLDTQYF.

Here the CDR3 reads CASSFASRNTDTQYF. CDR3 nucleotides: TGCGCCAGCAGCTTTGCGTCTCGGAACACAGATACGCAGTATTTT. The chain is built from TRBV5-1 and TRBJ2-3; the D is unclear. Trimming left V 2 bases short and J 2 bases short, with 12 bases between. The CDR3 has 15 amino acids. The germline V gene has CDR1 SGHRS and CDR2 YFSETQ.

This clonotype was observed once. This chain connects TRBV3-1 to TRBJ2-6; D is possibly TRBD2 (5 bases). Trimming shortened V by 0 bases and J by 0 bases, and 12 bases separated the two germline ends. From germline, CDR1 is LGHDT and CDR2 YNNKEL (reference sequence). The CDR3 consists of 18 residues. The CDR3 bases are TGTGCCAGCAGCCAAGATGGGCTAGCCCTCTCTGGGGCCAACGTCCTGACTTTC. Protein product: CASSQDGLALSGANVLTF.

The chain joins TRBV20-1 to TRBJ1-1; D is uncertain. CDR1 and CDR2 from the germline V gene are DFQATT and SNEGSKA (reference sequence). The CDR3 is 11 residues long. Trimming stripped 5 bases from V and 3 bases from J, with 7 bases between. CDR3 coding DNA: TGCAGTGCTTACGAATACACTGAAGCTTTCTTT. Translation gives CSAYEYTEAFF.

In the case of this clonotype: It may be a read error: a sequence one base away is much more abundant. The chain recombines TRBV3-1 with TRBJ2-5, with 11 bases lining up with TRBD2. The CDR3 has 15 residues. Germline V gene sequence: CDR1 LGHDT, CDR2 YNNKEL (reference sequence). The trim removed 1 base at V and 11 bases at J, leaving 9 bases unmatched. The CDR3 region is CASSQGLAGYYKQYF. The CDR3 DNA reads TGTGCCAGCAGCCAAGGACTAGCGGGATATTACAAGCAGTACTTC.

The sample holds a few counts of this clonotype. The genes are TRBV20-1 and TRBJ2-1, with TRBD1 matching 9 bases. The CDR3 is 15 residues long. CDR1 is DFQATT and CDR2 is SNEGSKA in the germline V gene (reference sequence). The trim removed 2 bases at V and 0 bases at J, leaving 2 bases unmatched. CDR3 sequence (DNA): TGCAGTGCTAGACCGACAGGGGGCTCCTACAATGAGCAGTTCTTC. It encodes CSARPTGGSYNEQFF.

This clonotype came up a few times. The chain is built from TRBV7-9 and TRBJ2-7; a weak D match, TRBD2 (5 bases). V dropped 2 bases and J dropped 3 bases, with 20 bases sitting between them. There are 17 residues in the CDR3. Germline V CDR1 and CDR2: SEHNR, FQNEAQ (reference sequence). Here the CDR3 DNA reads TGTGCCAGCAGCTTAATACGGGGTCGCAATTTGGACTACGAGCAGTACTTC. Translating it yields CASSLIRGRNLDYEQYF.

V and J are TRBV5-1 and TRBJ2-7; tentatively, D is TRBD1 (6 bases). CDR3 length: 15 residues. CDR1 and CDR2 (germline): SGHRS, YFSETQ. V shed 7 bases and J shed 0 bases, with 17 bases lying between them. The CDR3 nucleotides read TGCGCCAGCGCCACCCGGGACACTAGCTCCTACGAGCAGTACTTC. Translating it yields CASATRDTSSYEQYF. The entire variable domain, with the rest obtained from reference TRBV5-1 and TRBJ2-7, is as follows: KAGVTQTPRYLIKTRGQQVTLSCSPISGHRSVSWYQQTPGQGLQFLFEYFSETQRNKGNFPGRFSGRQFSNSRSEMNVSTLELGDSALYLCASATRDTSSYEQYFGPGTRLTVT.

This chain uses TRBV4-1 with TRBJ2-7, with D possibly being TRBD2 (6 bases). Germline CDR1 and CDR2: MGHRA and YSYEKL. Trimming stripped 4 bases from V and 3 bases from J, with 16 bases between. The CDR3 has 15 amino acids. The CDR3 here is CASSLSGTDNYEQYF. CDR3 nucleotide sequence: TGCGCCAGCAGCCTATCCGGGACTGATAACTACGAGCAGTACTTC.

The rearrangement uses TRBV18 and TRBJ2-7; TRBD2 might be the D (6 bases). V dropped 3 bases and J dropped 5 bases, with 20 bases sitting between them. CDR3 length: 16 residues. Germline lookup yields CDR1 KGHSH and CDR2 LQKENI. The CDR3 DNA follows: TGTGCCAGCTCACCGATTCCTCGGTTTAGCGGAAACGAGCAGTACTTC. It encodes CASSPIPRFSGNEQYF.

The chain uses TRBV20-1 and TRBJ1-4, with TRBD1 as a possible D gene (6 bases). V was trimmed by 4 bases and J by 1 base, leaving 16 bases between them. The CDR3 is 16 residues long. Germline V gives CDR1 DFQATT, CDR2 SNEGSKA (reference sequence). In DNA, the CDR3 is TGCAGTGCTAAACAGGGAGCGGATATAACTAATGAAAAACTGTTTTTT. This codes for CSAKQGADITNEKLFF.